Listed below are T cell receptor beta chains from one sample, sequenced in a study of shared clonotypes between healthy human individuals. Clones were read by immunoSEQ multiplex PCR, and TCRdb kept only the in-frame ones, dropping some. The sample holds about 660,000 clones, over 65% seen once. Sample: memory CD4+ T cells sorted from blood. The source is a woman in her twenties or thirties in good health. Both conserved end residues are part of each CDR3. D genes are given only for firm matches. Size tells how often a clone was seen (once, few, many) or the class of an expanded clone, and some rows leave it out.

TGTGCCAGCTCACCACTATCGACCGGCAATGAGCAGTTCTTC | CASSPLSTGNEQFF | TRBV18 | - | few | TRBJ2-1
TGTGCCAGCAGTTACGGGTCTACAGGGGCAGATGAAGCTTTCTTT | CASSYGSTGADEAFF | TRBV6-5 | TRBD1 | - | TRBJ1-1
TGTGCCAGCAGCCCCCCCCCGAACACAGATACGCAGTATTTT | CASSPPPNTDTQYF | TRBV11-2 | - | few | TRBJ2-3
TGTGCCAGCAGCTTAGGAGGGGGCGGCACTGAAGCTTTCTTT | CASSLGGGGTEAFF | TRBV7-9 | TRBD1 | - | TRBJ1-1
TGTGCCAGCAGATGGACAGGGGGGACTGAGCAGTTCTTC | CASRWTGGTEQFF | TRBV2 | TRBD1 | - | TRBJ2-1
TGTGCCAGCAGTGCGACACCCATAGCGGGAGGGGGAGATACGCAGTATTTT | CASSATPIAGGGDTQYF | TRBV6-1 | TRBD2 | once | TRBJ2-3
TGTGCCAGCAGCTTAGTTTCGGGGTCCGGGGAGCTGTTTTTT | CASSLVSGSGELFF | TRBV11-2 | - | - | TRBJ2-2
TGTGCCAGCAGTTTATCCGGGTCCTTTTTTTCCAATGAGCAGTTCTTC | CASSLSGSFFSNEQFF | TRBV28 | - | - | TRBJ2-1
TGTGCCAGCAGCTACCGGACTAGCGGGAGGGGACAAAACAATGAGCAGTTCTTC | CASSYRTSGRGQNNEQFF | TRBV7-2 | TRBD2 | - | TRBJ2-1
TGCGCCAGCAAGGGGACAGACTATCAGCCCCAGCATTTT | CASKGTDYQPQHF | TRBV10-2 | TRBD1 | - | TRBJ1-5
TGCGCCAGCAGCTTGGCCGGGCGGAGAACTGAAGCTTTCTTT | CASSLAGRRTEAFF | TRBV5-1 | - | - | TRBJ1-1
TGTGCCAGCAGCAAAAGACTAGCGGGAGGGGCGAACACCGGGGAGCTGTTTTTT | CASSKRLAGGANTGELFF | TRBV11-2 | TRBD2 | once | TRBJ2-2
TGTGCCATCAGTGAGTCTCGGACTAGCGGGAGAACGGGCGAGCAGTACTTC | CAISESRTSGRTGEQYF | TRBV10-3 | TRBD2 | - | TRBJ2-7
TGTGCCAGCAGCTTAAGGGGGTCGTACACCGGGGAGCTGTTTTTT | CASSLRGSYTGELFF | TRBV7-2 | - | - | TRBJ2-2
TGCGCCAGCAGCTTGTCCCGGAAAGGGGGATATGGCTACACCTTC | CASSLSRKGGYGYTF | TRBV5-1 | - | - | TRBJ1-2
TGTGCCAGCAGCACGGGACAGGGATTCAATCAGCCCCAGCATTTT | CASSTGQGFNQPQHF | TRBV9 | TRBD1 | - | TRBJ1-5
TGTGCCAGCAGCTCAACCGGGACAGGGGGCTATGAGCAGTTCTTC | CASSSTGTGGYEQFF | TRBV7-2 | TRBD1 | - | TRBJ2-1
TGTGCCAGCCGGGACATTCAACGCAATCAGCCCCAGCATTTT | CASRDIQRNQPQHF | TRBV6-1 | - | many | TRBJ1-5
TGTGCCAGCAGTAGGGACAGGGGGCGACGAGGCTACACCTTC | CASSRDRGRRGYTF | TRBV28 | TRBD1 | - | TRBJ1-2
TGTGCCAGCTCACAATCATCCACAGGGAACACTGAAGCTTTCTTT | CASSQSSTGNTEAFF | TRBV18 | - | - | TRBJ1-1
TGTGCCACGGGACAGGGTCAGTACAATCAGCCCCAGCATTTT | CATGQGQYNQPQHF | TRBV10-3 | TRBD1 | few | TRBJ1-5
TGTGCCAGTAGTATAGCGGGCAGCCACTATGGCTACACCTTC | CASSIAGSHYGYTF | TRBV19 | - | - | TRBJ1-2
TGTGCCAGTAAACAGGGTAGGGGACGGGGCACTGAAGCTTTCTTT | CASKQGRGRGTEAFF | TRBV19 | - | - | TRBJ1-1
TGTGCCAGCAGCTTGACTAGCGGGACCGATACGCAGTATTTT | CASSLTSGTDTQYF | TRBV7-9 | TRBD2 | - | TRBJ2-3
TGTGCCAGCAGTTACAAAGGGTTAGGCGCCGGGGAGCTGTTTTTT | CASSYKGLGAGELFF | TRBV6-5 | - | - | TRBJ2-2
TGTGCCAGCTCATCTCAGCGGCCGCCCCCGTACAATGAGCAGTTCTTC | CASSSQRPPPYNEQFF | TRBV18 | - | - | TRBJ2-1
TGTGCCAGCAGCACAGACCTTGGGTTCTCTGGGGCCAACGTCCTGACTTTC | CASSTDLGFSGANVLTF | TRBV7-9 | - | - | TRBJ2-6
TGTGCCAGCACTCTGGGACTAGCGGGAGACGAGCAGTACTTC | CASTLGLAGDEQYF | TRBV28 | TRBD2 | few | TRBJ2-7
TGTGCCACCAGCAGAGATTATGCGGGAGCTGTTTACGAGCAGTACTTC | CATSRDYAGAVYEQYF | TRBV15 | TRBD2 | once | TRBJ2-7
TGTGCCAGCAGCGGGGGACCGGGACAGGGGCGCGAGCAGTACTTC | CASSGGPGQGREQYF | TRBV5-5 | TRBD1 | - | TRBJ2-7
TGTGCCAGCAGCTCCCGGGACAGGCTCGGCGAGCAGTTCTTC | CASSSRDRLGEQFF | TRBV11-2 | TRBD1 | - | TRBJ2-1
TGCGCCAGCAGCCAGACTAGCGGTGCACAAAACATTCAGTACTTC | CASSQTSGAQNIQYF | TRBV5-1 | TRBD2 | - | TRBJ2-4